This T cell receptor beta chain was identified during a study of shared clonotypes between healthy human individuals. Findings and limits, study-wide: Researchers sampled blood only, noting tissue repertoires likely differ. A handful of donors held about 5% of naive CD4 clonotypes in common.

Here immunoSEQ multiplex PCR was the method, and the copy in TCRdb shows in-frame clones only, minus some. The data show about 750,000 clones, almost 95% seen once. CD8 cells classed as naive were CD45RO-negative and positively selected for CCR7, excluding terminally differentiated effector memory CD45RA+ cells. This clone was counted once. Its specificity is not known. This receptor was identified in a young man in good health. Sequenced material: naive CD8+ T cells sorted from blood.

The CDR3 loop reads CASSSQSRAPNEQFF. The CDR3 coding sequence is TGTGCCAGCAGTTCCCAGTCGAGGGCGCCAAATGAGCAGTTCTTC. V is TRBV27 and J is TRBJ2-1, with D possibly matching TRBD2 (5 bases). This CDR3 has 15 amino acids. V lost 4 bases and J 7 bases, leaving 17 bases between the germline ends. Looked up from germline, CDR1 is MNHEY and CDR2 is SMNVEV (reference sequence).